Sequencing of this T cell receptor (beta chain) was carried out in a study of siplizumab effects on memory and regulatory T cells. Notes on the study in general: Siplizumab gave mappable alloreactive CD4+ clones an average Treg-derived fraction of 68.8%, against 25% to 30% in controls. The naive T cell population seemed more diverse than memory cells and seemed a major contributor to the alloresponse.

The table came from immunoSEQ multiplex PCR; TCRdb's copy has only in-frame clones and leaves some out. The sample includes approximately 60,000 clones, 79% of them seen just once. Sequence data were generated for unstimulated naive, memory, effector memory and TEMRA subsets in three donor pairs. Of note for this clone: Its cognate antigen is unknown.

After removal of 6 bases from V and 5 bases from J, the junction contained 1 base not matched to a gene. CDR3 length: 11 residues. CDR1 is KGHSH and CDR2 is LQKENI in the germline V gene. The sequenced sample consisted of memory CD4+ T cells sorted from blood. The V call is TRBV18, the J call TRBJ2-7; TRBD1 matches at 7 bases. The sequence was collected from a human donor in good health. CDR3 region: CASSDRDEQYF. The CDR3 nucleotides are TGTGCCAGCTCCGACAGGGACGAGCAGTACTTC. Based on the CDR3 plus reference TRBV18 and TRBJ2-7, the full variable domain is NAGVMQNPRHLVRRRGQEARLRCSPMKGHSHVYWYRQLPEEGLKFMVYLQKENIIDESGMPKERFSAEFPKEGPSILRIQQVVRGDSAAYFCASSDRDEQYFGPGTRLTVT.